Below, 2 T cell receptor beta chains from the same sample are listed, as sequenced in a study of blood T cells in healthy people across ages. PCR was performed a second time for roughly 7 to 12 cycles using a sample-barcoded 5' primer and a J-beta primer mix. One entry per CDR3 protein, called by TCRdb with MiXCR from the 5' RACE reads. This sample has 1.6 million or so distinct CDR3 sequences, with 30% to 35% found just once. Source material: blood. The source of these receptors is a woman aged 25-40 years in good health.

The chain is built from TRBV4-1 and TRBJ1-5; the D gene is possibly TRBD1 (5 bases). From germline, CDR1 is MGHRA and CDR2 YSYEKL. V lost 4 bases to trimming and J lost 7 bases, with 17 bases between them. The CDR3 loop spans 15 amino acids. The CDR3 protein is CASSPTGRRQQPQHF. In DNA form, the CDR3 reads TGCGCCAGCAGCCCCACTGGGAGAAGACAGCAGCCCCAGCATTTT.

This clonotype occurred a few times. CDR3 bases: TGCAGTGCTGTAGAGGGGCACTACGAGCAGTACTTC. Amino acids: CSAVEGHYEQYF. The J gene is TRBJ2-7, the V gene TRBV20-1; D possibly matches TRBD1 or TRBD2 (5 bases each). The CDR3 runs to 12 residues. The germline V and J ends were trimmed by 5 bases and 3 bases, with 11 bases remaining between them. Germline-derived CDR1 and CDR2 are DFQATT and SNEGSKA (reference sequence).